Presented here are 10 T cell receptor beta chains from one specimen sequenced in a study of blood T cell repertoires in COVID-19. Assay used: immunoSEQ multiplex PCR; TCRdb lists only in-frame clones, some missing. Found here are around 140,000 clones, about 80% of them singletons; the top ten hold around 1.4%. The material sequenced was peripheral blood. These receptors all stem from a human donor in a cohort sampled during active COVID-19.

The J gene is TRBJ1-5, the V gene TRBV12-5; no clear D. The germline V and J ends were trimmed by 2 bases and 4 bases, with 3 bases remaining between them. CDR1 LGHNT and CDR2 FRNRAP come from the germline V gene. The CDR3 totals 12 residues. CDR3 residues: CASGLQNQPQHF. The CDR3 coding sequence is TGTGCTAGTGGTTTGCAAAATCAGCCCCAGCATTTT.

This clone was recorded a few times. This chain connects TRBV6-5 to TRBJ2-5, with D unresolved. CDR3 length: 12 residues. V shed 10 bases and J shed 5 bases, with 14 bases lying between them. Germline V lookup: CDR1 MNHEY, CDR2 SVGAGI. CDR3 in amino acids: CATDIFSETQYF. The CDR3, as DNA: TGTGCCACCGACATATTTTCGGAGACCCAGTACTTC.

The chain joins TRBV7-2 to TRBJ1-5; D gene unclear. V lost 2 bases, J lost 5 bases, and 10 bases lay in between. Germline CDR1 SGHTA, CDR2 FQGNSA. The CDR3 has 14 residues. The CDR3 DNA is TGTGCCAGCAGCTTAAGCGCAGCCGATCAGCCCCAGCATTTT. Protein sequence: CASSLSAADQPQHF.

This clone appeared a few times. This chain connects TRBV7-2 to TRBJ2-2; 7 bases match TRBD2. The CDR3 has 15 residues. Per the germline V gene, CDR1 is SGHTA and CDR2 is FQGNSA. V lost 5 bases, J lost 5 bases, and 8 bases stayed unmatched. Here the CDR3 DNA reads TGTGCCAGCAGCAGAGGTGGTAGCGGGACCGGGGAGCTGTTTTTT. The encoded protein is CASSRGGSGTGELFF. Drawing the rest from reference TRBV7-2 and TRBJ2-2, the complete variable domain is GAGVSQSPSNKVTEKGKDVELRCDPISGHTALYWYRQSLGQGLEFLIYFQGNSAPDKSGLPSDRFSAERTGGSVSTLTIQRTQQEDSAVYLCASSRGGSGTGELFFGEGSRLTVL.

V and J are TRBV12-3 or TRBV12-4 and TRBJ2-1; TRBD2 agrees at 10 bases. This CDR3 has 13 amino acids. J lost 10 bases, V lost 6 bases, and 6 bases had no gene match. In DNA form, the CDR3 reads TGTGCCAGCAGAGGGACTAGCGCTTGGGAGCAGTTCTTC. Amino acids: CASRGTSAWEQFF.

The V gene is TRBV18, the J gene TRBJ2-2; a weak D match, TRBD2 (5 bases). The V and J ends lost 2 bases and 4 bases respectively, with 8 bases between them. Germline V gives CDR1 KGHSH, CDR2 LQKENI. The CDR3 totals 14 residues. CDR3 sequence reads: CASSPSGGTGELFF. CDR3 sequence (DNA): TGTGCCAGCTCACCAAGCGGAGGCACCGGGGAGCTGTTTTTT.

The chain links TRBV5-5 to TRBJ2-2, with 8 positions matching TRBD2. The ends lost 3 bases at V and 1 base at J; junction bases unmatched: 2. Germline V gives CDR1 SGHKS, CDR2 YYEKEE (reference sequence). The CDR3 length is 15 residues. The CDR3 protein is CASSWSGGNTGELFF. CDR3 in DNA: TGTGCCAGCAGCTGGAGCGGGGGGAACACCGGGGAGCTGTTTTTT. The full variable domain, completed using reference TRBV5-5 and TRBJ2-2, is DAGVTQSPTHLIKTRGQQVTLRCSPISGHKSVSWYQQVLGQGPQFIFQYYEKEERGRGNFPDRFSARQFPNYSSELNVNALLLGDSALYLCASSWSGGNTGELFFGEGSRLTVL.

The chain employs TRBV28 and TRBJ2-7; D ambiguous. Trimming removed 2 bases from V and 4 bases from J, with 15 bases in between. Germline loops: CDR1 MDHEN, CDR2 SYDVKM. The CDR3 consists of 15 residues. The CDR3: CASSLLQRTLYEQYF. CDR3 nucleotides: TGTGCCAGCAGTTTACTGCAGCGAACCTTATACGAGCAGTACTTC.

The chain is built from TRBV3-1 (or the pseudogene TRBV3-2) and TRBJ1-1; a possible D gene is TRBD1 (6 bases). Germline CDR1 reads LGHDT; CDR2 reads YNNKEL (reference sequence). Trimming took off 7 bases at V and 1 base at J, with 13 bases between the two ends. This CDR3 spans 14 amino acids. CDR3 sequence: CASNSIGGNTEAFF. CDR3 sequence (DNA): TGTGCCAGCAACTCAATAGGGGGGAACACTGAAGCTTTCTTT.

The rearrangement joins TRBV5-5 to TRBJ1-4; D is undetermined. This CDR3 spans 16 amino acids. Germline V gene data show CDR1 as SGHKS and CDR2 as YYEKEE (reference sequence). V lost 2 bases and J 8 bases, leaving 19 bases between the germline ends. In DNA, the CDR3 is TGTGCCAGCAGCTTCGGTCTTGTACGAGATGAAGAAAAACTGTTTTTT. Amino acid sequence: CASSFGLVRDEEKLFF.